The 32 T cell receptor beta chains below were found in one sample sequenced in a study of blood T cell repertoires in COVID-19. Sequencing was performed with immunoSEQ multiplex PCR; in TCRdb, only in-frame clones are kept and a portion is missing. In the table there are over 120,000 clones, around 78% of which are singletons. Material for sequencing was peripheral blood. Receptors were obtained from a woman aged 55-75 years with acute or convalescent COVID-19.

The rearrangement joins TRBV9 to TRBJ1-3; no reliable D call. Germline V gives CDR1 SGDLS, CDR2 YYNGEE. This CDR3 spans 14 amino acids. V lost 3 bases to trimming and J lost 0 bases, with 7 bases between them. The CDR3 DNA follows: TGTGCCAGCAGCGGAGGGATCTCTGGAAACACCATATATTTT. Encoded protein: CASSGGISGNTIYF.

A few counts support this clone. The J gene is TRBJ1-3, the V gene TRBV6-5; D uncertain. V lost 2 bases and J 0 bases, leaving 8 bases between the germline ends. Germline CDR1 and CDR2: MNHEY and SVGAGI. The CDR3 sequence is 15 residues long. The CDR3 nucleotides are TGTGCCAGCAGTTACGTGGGGAGCTCTGGAAACACCATATATTTT. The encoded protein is CASSYVGSSGNTIYF.

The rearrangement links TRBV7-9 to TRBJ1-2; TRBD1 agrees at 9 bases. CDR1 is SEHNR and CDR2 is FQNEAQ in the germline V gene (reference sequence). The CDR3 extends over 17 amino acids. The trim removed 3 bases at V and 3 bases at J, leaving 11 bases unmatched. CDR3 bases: TGTGCCAGCAGCTTCCCGACAGGGGGGGTAGTGCACTATGGCTACACCTTC. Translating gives CASSFPTGGVVHYGYTF.

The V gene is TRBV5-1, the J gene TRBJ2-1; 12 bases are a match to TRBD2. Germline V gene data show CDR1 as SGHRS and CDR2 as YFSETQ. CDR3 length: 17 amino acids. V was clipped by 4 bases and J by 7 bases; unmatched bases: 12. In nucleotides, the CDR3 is TGCGCCAGCAGCCCGCGGACTAGCGGGGCCCCTCTTAATGAGCAGTTCTTC. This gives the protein CASSPRTSGAPLNEQFF.

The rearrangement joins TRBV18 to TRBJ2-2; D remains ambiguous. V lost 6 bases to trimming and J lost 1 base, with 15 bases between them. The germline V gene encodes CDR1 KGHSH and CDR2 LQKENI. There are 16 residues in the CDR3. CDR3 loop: CASSPLMAGNTGELFF. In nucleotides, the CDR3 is TGTGCCAGCTCGCCCCTGATGGCAGGGAACACCGGGGAGCTGTTTTTT.

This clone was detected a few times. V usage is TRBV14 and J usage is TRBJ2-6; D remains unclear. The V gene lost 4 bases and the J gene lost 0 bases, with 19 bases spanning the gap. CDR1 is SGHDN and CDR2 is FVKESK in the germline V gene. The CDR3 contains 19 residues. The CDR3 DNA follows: TGTGCCAGCAGCCTGATTAGGCTACAGTCCAACTCTGGGGCCAACGTCCTGACTTTC. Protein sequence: CASSLIRLQSNSGANVLTF.

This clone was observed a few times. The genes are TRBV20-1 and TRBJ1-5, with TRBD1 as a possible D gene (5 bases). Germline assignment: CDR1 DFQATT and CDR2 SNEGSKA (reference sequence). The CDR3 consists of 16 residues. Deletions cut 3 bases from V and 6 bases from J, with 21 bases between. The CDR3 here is CSASKQGGNVRQPQHF. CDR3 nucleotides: TGCAGTGCTAGTAAGCAGGGAGGAAATGTACGTCAGCCCCAGCATTTT.

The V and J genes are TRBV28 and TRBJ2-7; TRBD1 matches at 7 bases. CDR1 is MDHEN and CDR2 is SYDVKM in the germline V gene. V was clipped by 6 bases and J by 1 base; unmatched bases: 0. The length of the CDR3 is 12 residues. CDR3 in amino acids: CASSRGSYEQYF. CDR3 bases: TGTGCCAGCAGCAGGGGGTCCTACGAGCAGTACTTC.

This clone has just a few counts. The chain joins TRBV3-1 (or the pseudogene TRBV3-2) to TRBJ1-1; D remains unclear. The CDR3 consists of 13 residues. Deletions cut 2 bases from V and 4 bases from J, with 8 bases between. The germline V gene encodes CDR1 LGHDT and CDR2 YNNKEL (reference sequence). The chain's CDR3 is CASSQRRVTEAFF. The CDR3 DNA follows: TGTGCCAGCAGCCAACGTCGGGTCACTGAAGCTTTCTTT.

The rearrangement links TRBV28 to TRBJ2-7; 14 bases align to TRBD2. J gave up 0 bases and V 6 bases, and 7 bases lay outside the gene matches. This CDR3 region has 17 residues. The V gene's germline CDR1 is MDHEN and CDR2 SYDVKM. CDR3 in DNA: TGTGCCAGCAGCCCGAGACTAGCGGGAGGGAGCTCCTACGAGCAGTACTTC. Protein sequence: CASSPRLAGGSSYEQYF.

The CDR3 region is CASRQGLSSYNEQFF. For the CDR3, the DNA is TGTGCCAGCAGACAGGGTTTGAGCTCCTACAATGAGCAGTTCTTC. The rearrangement uses TRBV6-5 and TRBJ2-1; D is perhaps TRBD1 (6 bases). CDR3 length: 15 residues. Between the trimmed V and J ends, which lost 6 bases and 0 bases, there was a span of 12 bases. Germline CDR1 and CDR2: MNHEY and SVGAGI.

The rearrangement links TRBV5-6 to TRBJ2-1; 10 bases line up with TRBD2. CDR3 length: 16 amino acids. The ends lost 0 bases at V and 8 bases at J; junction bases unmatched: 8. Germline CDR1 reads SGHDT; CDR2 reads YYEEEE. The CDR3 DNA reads TGTGCCAGCAGCTTGGGGGGACTAGCGCGAGCCGATGAGCAGTTCTTC. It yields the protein CASSLGGLARADEQFF.

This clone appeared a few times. The CDR3 sequence: CANSRGSDTEAFF. The CDR3, as DNA: TGTGCCAATAGCAGGGGGTCCGACACTGAAGCTTTCTTT. The chain carries TRBV10-3 and TRBJ1-1; TRBD1 aligns across 7 bases. Losses at the gene ends were 10 bases for V and 3 bases for J; bases not matched to a gene: 8. Per germline, CDR1 ENHRY and CDR2 SYGVKD. This CDR3 contains 13 residues.

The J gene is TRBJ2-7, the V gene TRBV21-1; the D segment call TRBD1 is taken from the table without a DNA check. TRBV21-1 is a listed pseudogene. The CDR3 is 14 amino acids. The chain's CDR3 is CASSRGTGSYEQYF. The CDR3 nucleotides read TGTGCCAGCAGCAGGGGGACAGGGTCCTACGAGCAGTACTTC.

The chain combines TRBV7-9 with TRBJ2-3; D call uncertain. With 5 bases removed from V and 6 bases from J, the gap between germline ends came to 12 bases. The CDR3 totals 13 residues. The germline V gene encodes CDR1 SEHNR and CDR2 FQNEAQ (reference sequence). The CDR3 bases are TGTGCCAGCAGCCCACCGTTCGAGGATACGCAGTATTTT. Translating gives CASSPPFEDTQYF.

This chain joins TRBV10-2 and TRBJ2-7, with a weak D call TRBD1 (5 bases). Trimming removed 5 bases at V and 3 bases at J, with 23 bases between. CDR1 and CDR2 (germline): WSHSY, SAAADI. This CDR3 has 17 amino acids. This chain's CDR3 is CASSPQVRIRNGYEQYF. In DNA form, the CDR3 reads TGCGCCAGCAGTCCACAGGTTCGGATTAGGAATGGCTACGAGCAGTACTTC.

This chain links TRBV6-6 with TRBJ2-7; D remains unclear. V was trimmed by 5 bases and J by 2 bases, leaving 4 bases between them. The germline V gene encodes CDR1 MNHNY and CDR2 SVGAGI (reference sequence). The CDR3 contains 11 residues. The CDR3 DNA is TGTGCCAGCAGTGTCACCTACGAGCAGTACTTC. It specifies CASSVTYEQYF.

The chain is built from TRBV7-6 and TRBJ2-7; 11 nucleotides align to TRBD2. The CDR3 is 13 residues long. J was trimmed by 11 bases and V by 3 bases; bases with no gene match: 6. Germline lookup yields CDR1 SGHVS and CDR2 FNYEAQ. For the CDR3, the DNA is TGTGCCAGCAGCTTTCAGTCTAGCGGGAGGAAGTACTTC. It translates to CASSFQSSGRKYF. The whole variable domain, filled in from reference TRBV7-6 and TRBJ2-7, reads GAGVSQSPRYKVTKRGQDVALRCDPISGHVSLYWYRQALGQGPEFLTYFNYEAQQDKSGLPNDRFSAERPEGSISTLTIQRTEQRDSAMYRCASSFQSSGRKYFGPGTRLTVT.

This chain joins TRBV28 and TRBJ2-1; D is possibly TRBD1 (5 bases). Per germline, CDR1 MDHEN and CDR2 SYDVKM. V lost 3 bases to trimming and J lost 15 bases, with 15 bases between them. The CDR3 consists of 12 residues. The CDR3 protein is CASSLGFDRPFF. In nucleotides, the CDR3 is TGTGCCAGCAGTTTGGGTTTCGACAGACCGTTCTTC.

For the CDR3, the DNA is TGTGCCAGCAGTTATGTTCACTCCACGAACACCGGGGAGCTGTTTTTT. Residues: CASSYVHSTNTGELFF. This chain joins TRBV6-5 and TRBJ2-2; D gene unclear. V gave up 3 bases and J gave up 0 bases, with 11 bases separating them. Germline V gene lookup returns CDR1 MNHEY and CDR2 SVGAGI. This CDR3 contains 16 residues.

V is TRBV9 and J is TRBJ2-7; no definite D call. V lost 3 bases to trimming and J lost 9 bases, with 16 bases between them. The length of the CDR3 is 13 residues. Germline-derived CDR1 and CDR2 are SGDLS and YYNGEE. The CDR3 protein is CASSDGIAHVQYF. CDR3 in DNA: TGTGCCAGCAGCGACGGTATTGCTCACGTGCAGTACTTC.

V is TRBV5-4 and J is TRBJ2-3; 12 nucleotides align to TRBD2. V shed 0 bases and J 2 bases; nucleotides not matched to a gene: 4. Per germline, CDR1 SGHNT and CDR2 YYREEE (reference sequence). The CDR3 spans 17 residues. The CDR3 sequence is CASSLGGLAGLTDTQYF. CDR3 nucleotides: TGTGCCAGCAGCTTGGGGGGACTAGCGGGCCTCACAGATACGCAGTATTTT.

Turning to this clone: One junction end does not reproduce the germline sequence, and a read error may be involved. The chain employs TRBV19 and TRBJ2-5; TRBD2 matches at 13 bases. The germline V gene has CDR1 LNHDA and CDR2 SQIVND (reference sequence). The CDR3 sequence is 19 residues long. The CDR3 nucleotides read TGTGCCTGTAGTAGACGACTAGCGGGAGGATGGGGTCTCCAAGAGACCCAGTACTTC. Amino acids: CACSRRLAGGWGLQETQYF.

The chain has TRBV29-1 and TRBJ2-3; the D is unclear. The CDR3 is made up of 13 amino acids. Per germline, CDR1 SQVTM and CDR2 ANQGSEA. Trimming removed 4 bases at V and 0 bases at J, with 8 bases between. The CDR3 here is CSVVRLSTDTQYF. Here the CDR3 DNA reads TGCAGCGTTGTTCGGTTAAGCACAGATACGCAGTATTTT.

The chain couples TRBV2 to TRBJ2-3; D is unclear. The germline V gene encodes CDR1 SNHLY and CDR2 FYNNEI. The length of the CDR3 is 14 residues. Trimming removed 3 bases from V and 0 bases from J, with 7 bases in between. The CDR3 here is CASSDVGSTDTQYF. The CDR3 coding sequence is TGTGCCAGCAGTGACGTCGGGAGCACAGATACGCAGTATTTT.

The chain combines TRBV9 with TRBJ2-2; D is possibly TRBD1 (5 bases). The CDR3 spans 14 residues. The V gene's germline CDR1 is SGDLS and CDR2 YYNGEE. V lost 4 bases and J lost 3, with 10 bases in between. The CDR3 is CASSLDSHTGELFF. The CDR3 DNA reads TGTGCCAGCAGCCTAGACAGTCACACCGGGGAGCTGTTTTTT.

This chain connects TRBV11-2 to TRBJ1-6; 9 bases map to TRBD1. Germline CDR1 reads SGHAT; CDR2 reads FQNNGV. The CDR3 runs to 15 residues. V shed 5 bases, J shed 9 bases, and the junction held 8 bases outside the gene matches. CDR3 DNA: TGTGCCAGCAGCCCGCGGGACAGGGCGCGTTCACCCCTCCACTTT. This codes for CASSPRDRARSPLHF.

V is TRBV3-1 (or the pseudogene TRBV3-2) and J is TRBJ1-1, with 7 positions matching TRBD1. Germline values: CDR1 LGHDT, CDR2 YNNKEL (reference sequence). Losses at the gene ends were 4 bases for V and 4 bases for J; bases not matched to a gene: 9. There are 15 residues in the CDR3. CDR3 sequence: CASSPTKGTVTEAFF. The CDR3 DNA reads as TGTGCCAGCAGCCCGACGAAGGGGACAGTCACTGAAGCTTTCTTT.

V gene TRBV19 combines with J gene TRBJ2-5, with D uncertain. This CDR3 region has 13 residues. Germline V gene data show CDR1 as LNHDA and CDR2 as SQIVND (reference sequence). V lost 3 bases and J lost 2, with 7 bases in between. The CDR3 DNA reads TGTGCCAGTAGTATGCGGCAGCAAGAGACCCAGTACTTC. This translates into CASSMRQQETQYF. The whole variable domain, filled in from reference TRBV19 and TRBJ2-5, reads DGGITQSPKYLFRKEGQNVTLSCEQNLNHDAMYWYRQDPGQGLRLIYYSQIVNDFQKGDIAEGYSVSREKKESFPLTVTSAQKNPTAFYLCASSMRQQETQYFGPGTRLLVL.

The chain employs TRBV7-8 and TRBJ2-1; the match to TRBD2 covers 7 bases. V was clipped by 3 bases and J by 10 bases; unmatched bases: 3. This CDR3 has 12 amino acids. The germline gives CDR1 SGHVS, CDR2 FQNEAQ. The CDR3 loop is CASSFREGEQFF. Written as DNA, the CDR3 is TGTGCCAGCAGCTTCAGGGAGGGCGAGCAGTTCTTC.

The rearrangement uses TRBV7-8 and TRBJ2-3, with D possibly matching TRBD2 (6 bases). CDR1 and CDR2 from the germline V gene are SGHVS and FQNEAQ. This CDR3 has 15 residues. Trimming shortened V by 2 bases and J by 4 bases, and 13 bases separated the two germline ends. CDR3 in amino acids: CASSLRGLVSDTQYF. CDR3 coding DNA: TGTGCCAGCAGCTTAAGGGGACTCGTATCAGATACGCAGTATTTT.

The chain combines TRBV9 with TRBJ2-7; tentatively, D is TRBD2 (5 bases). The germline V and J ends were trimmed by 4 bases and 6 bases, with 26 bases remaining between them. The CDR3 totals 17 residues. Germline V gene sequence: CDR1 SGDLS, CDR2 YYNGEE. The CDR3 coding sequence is TGTGCCAGCAGCCCCCGAAGTAGCGCGACGCCACAGCTCGAGCAGTACTTC. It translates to CASSPRSSATPQLEQYF.